The clone carrying this T cell receptor beta chain was seen at least ten times. This sample was included in a study of Graves' ophthalmopathy and Graves' hyperthyroidism. Where ophthalmopathy was absent within 18 months of follow-up, hyperthyroidism was stable. RNA transcripts served as template for amplifying TCR beta CDR3 sequences. HTBI-primed first-round RT-PCR preceded second-round multiplex PCR. From the multiplex PCR reads, TCRdb called clonotypes with MiXCR, one entry per CDR3 protein. Counted here are about 400,000 distinct CDR3 sequences, approximately 15% occurring once; the ten biggest clones make up roughly 7%. The length of the CDR3 is 15 residues. In germline, CDR1 is MNHEY, CDR2 SVGAGI. V was clipped by 2 bases and J by 7 bases; unmatched bases: 9.

The rearrangement joins TRBV6-5 to TRBJ1-2, with 8 bases aligning to TRBD1. What was sequenced was peripheral blood. The TCR originated in a woman aged 18-30 years with stable Graves' hyperthyroidism. DNA for the CDR3: TGTGCCAGCAGTTACCTATCGGACAGGGTCTCTGGCTACACCTTC. Its protein product is CASSYLSDRVSGYTF.